Below, 27 T cell receptor beta chains from the same sample are listed, as sequenced in a study of T-cell memory formation after mild COVID-19. TCRdb re-analysed the 5' RACE reads in MiXCR, keeping a single row per CDR3 protein. Here the sample spans more than 150,000 distinct CDR3 sequences, around 20% being singletons. Sample: PBMCs or a T cell subset sorted from them (not recorded which). Receptors originate from a man between 18 and 29 years old who had mild COVID-19 (a few samples of this study predate the infection). Cell type and time point are not known.

The chain links TRBV6-5 to TRBJ2-4; D is ambiguous. The CDR3 has 14 residues. The V end was cut by 4 bases, the J end by 4 bases, with 11 bases between. Germline V gene data show CDR1 as MNHEY and CDR2 as SVGAGI. CDR3 amino acids: CASSSAFGKNIQYF. The DNA for the CDR3 is TGTGCCAGCAGTTCTGCGTTCGGGAAAAACATTCAGTACTTC.

This clonotype came up many times. J is TRBJ2-3 and V is TRBV7-2; 7 nucleotides align to TRBD1. CDR3 size: 15 residues. The trim removed 8 bases at V and 6 bases at J, leaving 14 bases unmatched. From germline, CDR1 is SGHTA and CDR2 FQGNSA. CDR3 region: CASSVSGTVPDTQYF. DNA for the CDR3: TGTGCCAGCTCCGTCTCCGGGACAGTCCCCGATACGCAGTATTTT.

The chain carries TRBV7-7 and TRBJ2-3; no definite D call. V was shortened by 3 bases and J by 6 bases, with 10 bases between the two germline ends. This CDR3 region has 13 residues. Germline assignment: CDR1 SSHAT and CDR2 FNYEAQ (reference sequence). The CDR3 loop reads CASSFQLRDTQYF. CDR3 bases: TGTGCCAGCAGCTTCCAGCTTCGGGATACGCAGTATTTT. Variable domain in full (rest from reference TRBV7-7 and TRBJ2-3): GAGVSQSPRYKVTKRGQDVTLRCDPISSHATLYWYQQALGQGPEFLTYFNYEAQPDKSGLPSDRFSAERPEGSISTLTIQRTEQRDSAMYRCASSFQLRDTQYFGPGTRLTVL.

V usage is TRBV2 and J usage is TRBJ1-1; D not certain. The CDR3 consists of 12 residues. Trimming took 5 bases from V and 5 from J, leaving 9 bases between them. Germline V gives CDR1 SNHLY, CDR2 FYNNEI. CDR3 sequence: CASSTEPTEAFF. In DNA form, the CDR3 reads TGTGCCAGCAGTACAGAACCTACTGAAGCTTTCTTT.

The rearrangement joins TRBV12-3 or TRBV12-4 to TRBJ2-5; no reliable D call. The germline V and J ends were trimmed by 5 bases and 3 bases, with 7 bases remaining between them. This CDR3 is 12 amino acids long. As DNA, the CDR3 is TGTGCCAGCAGTCTCAACAAAGAGACCCAGTACTTC. It specifies CASSLNKETQYF.

V is TRBV4-3 and J is TRBJ2-1, with 14 bases that match TRBD2. The CDR3 runs to 17 residues. The junction had 11 bases not matched to a gene; V was cut back by 2 bases and J by 11 bases. CDR1 and CDR2 from the germline V gene are LGHNA and YSLEER. CDR3: CASSQSGLAGAIRKQFF. In nucleotides, the CDR3 is TGCGCCAGCAGCCAATCGGGACTAGCGGGGGCCATACGTAAGCAGTTCTTC.

The chain recombines TRBV4-2 with TRBJ1-2; the match to TRBD1 covers 8 bases. Germline loops: CDR1 LGHNA, CDR2 YNFKEQ. This CDR3 has 15 residues. V was pared by 1 base and J by 6 bases, with 7 bases of the junction left unmatched. The CDR3 DNA is TGTGCCAGCAGCCAAGGGCCACAGGGGGGGCATGGCTACACCTTC. Its translation is CASSQGPQGGHGYTF.

This clonotype was detected only a few times. The genes are TRBV12-3 or TRBV12-4 and TRBJ2-7; TRBD1 matches 9 bases. Trimming took 6 bases from V and 3 from J; bases not matched to a gene: 3. This CDR3 region has 13 residues. The CDR3 nucleotides are TGTGCCAGCAGCATGGGACAGGGCTACGAGCAGTACTTC. As protein: CASSMGQGYEQYF.

This clonotype was found a few times. V is TRBV14 and J is TRBJ1-2; TRBD1 aligns across 11 bases. This CDR3 region has 14 residues. The junction had 7 bases not matched to a gene; V was cut back by 5 bases and J by 8 bases. CDR1 and CDR2 (germline): SGHDN, FVKESK. The DNA for the CDR3 is TGTGCCAGCAGCGGAGGACAGGGGGCATTCGGCTACACCTTC. Its protein product is CASSGGQGAFGYTF.

This chain joins TRBV20-1 and TRBJ1-2; 8 positions match TRBD1. Germline lookup yields CDR1 DFQATT and CDR2 SNEGSKA (reference sequence). The V segment lost 7 bases and the J segment 4 bases; nucleotides outside the gene matches: 8. The CDR3 loop spans 13 amino acids. The CDR3 sequence is CSVRPGGLYGYTF. The CDR3 DNA reads TGCAGTGTCAGACCAGGGGGCCTCTATGGCTACACCTTC.

This clonotype was found a few times. V gene TRBV5-4 combines with J gene TRBJ2-3; D is unresolved. Per the germline V gene, CDR1 is SGHNT and CDR2 is YYREEE (reference sequence). Trimming took 1 base from V and 2 from J, leaving 11 bases between them. CDR3 length: 15 residues. This CDR3 reads CASSLTPRTTDTQYF. CDR3 DNA sequence: TGTGCCAGCAGCTTGACGCCGAGAACCACAGATACGCAGTATTTT.

This clonotype was seen a few times. The chain uses TRBV7-6 and TRBJ2-6, with unresolved D. In germline, CDR1 is SGHVS, CDR2 FNYEAQ. V dropped 8 bases and J dropped 2 bases, with 10 bases sitting between them. The CDR3 has 14 amino acids. The CDR3 here is CASGRDPGANVLTF. The DNA of the CDR3 is TGTGCCAGCGGTCGAGATCCTGGGGCCAACGTCCTGACTTTC.

The V gene is TRBV7-2, the J gene TRBJ2-7; 8 bases align to TRBD1. The CDR3 has 14 residues. V was pared by 4 bases and J by 3 bases, with 5 bases of the junction left unmatched. The germline V gene encodes CDR1 SGHTA and CDR2 FQGNSA. DNA of the CDR3: TGTGCCAGCAGCTCGGGGACAGGTAACTACGAGCAGTACTTC. It yields the protein CASSSGTGNYEQYF.

This clonotype was observed a few times. The chain carries TRBV5-5 and TRBJ1-5; D not resolved. This CDR3 region has 14 residues. Germline CDR1 SGHKS, CDR2 YYEKEE (reference sequence). V lost 4 bases to trimming and J lost 5 bases, with 13 bases between them. CDR3 in DNA: TGTGCCAGCAGCCAGACCGGGGAGGATCAGCCCCAGCATTTT. Its protein product is CASSQTGEDQPQHF.

A few counts support this clonotype. This chain links TRBV6-2 or TRBV6-3 with TRBJ2-7, with 9 bases matching TRBD1. Trimming removed 2 bases from V and 6 bases from J; junction bases left unmatched: 2. The CDR3 consists of 13 residues. Germline V gives CDR1 MNHEY, CDR2 SVGEGT. CDR3 in amino acids: CASSYRDRAEQYF. The CDR3, as DNA: TGTGCCAGCAGTTACAGGGACAGGGCCGAGCAGTACTTC.

The chain uses TRBV6-5 and TRBJ1-1; TRBD1 might be the D (6 bases). Germline V lookup: CDR1 MNHEY, CDR2 SVGAGI. V shed 6 bases and J shed 0 bases, with 8 bases lying between them. CDR3 size: 13 residues. The CDR3 DNA follows: TGTGCCAGCAGGCGACAGGTGAACACTGAAGCTTTCTTT. Protein sequence: CASRRQVNTEAFF.

The V and J genes are TRBV20-1 and TRBJ2-3; 13 bases line up with TRBD2. The CDR3 runs to 15 residues. Trimming removed 4 bases from V and 5 bases from J; junction bases left unmatched: 6. The germline V gene encodes CDR1 DFQATT and CDR2 SNEGSKA (reference sequence). CDR3: CSAIVTSGGEDTQYF. DNA for the CDR3: TGCAGTGCTATCGTTACTAGCGGGGGGGAAGATACGCAGTATTTT.

V usage is TRBV9 and J usage is TRBJ1-2, with D perhaps TRBD1 (6 bases). This CDR3 has 14 residues. V lost 0 bases, J lost 5 bases, and 11 bases lay in between. The germline gives CDR1 SGDLS, CDR2 YYNGEE. CDR3 nucleotides: TGTGCCAGCAGCGTAGATTCAGGGGTGTATGGCTACACCTTC. This sequence encodes CASSVDSGVYGYTF.

This clonotype showed up just a few times. The chain links TRBV2 to TRBJ1-1, with 7 bases aligning to TRBD1. Germline V gene data show CDR1 as SNHLY and CDR2 as FYNNEI. This CDR3 comprises 14 residues. V was clipped by 7 bases and J by 0 bases; unmatched bases: 5. As DNA, the CDR3 is TGTGCCAGCACAACGGGACAGTTGAACACTGAAGCTTTCTTT. Protein sequence: CASTTGQLNTEAFF. Based on the CDR3 plus reference TRBV2 and TRBJ1-1, the full variable domain is EPEVTQTPSHQVTQMGQEVILRCVPISNHLYFYWYRQILGQKVEFLVSFYNNEISEKSEIFDDQFSVERPDGSNFTLKIRSTKLEDSAMYFCASTTGQLNTEAFFGQGTRLTVV.

This clonotype was detected ten times or more. This sequence joins TRBV6-5 and TRBJ1-2; no firm D call. Trimming removed 6 bases from V and 4 bases from J, with 12 bases in between. Germline loops: CDR1 MNHEY, CDR2 SVGAGI. The CDR3 contains 13 residues. The CDR3 region is CASSQTGGYGYTF. CDR3 DNA: TGTGCCAGCAGCCAGACCGGCGGCTATGGCTACACCTTC.

The rearrangement uses TRBV4-2 and TRBJ2-3; D not resolved. The CDR3 runs to 13 residues. Trimming took off 0 bases at V and 10 bases at J, with 11 bases between the two ends. Looked up from germline, CDR1 is LGHNA and CDR2 is YNFKEQ. In DNA, the CDR3 is TGTGCCAGCAGCCAAGAGCCACTCGACCCGCAGTATTTT. It specifies CASSQEPLDPQYF.

This clonotype was seen a few times. The chain links TRBV6-2 or TRBV6-3 to TRBJ2-2; 15 positions match TRBD2. The ends lost 10 bases at V and 13 bases at J; junction bases unmatched: 7. CDR3 size: 13 residues. Germline V gene data show CDR1 as MNHEY and CDR2 as SVGEGT. Here the CDR3 DNA reads TGTGCCACGCGGACTAGCGGGGGGGTGTGGCTGTTTTTT. Amino acids: CATRTSGGVWLFF.

The rearrangement uses TRBV4-1 and TRBJ2-1; TRBD1 matches at 7 bases. Trimming took 6 bases from V and 9 from J; bases not matched to a gene: 14. The germline V gene encodes CDR1 MGHRA and CDR2 YSYEKL. The CDR3 loop spans 15 amino acids. The DNA for the CDR3 is TGCGCCAGCAGACGGGACAGTGTTCTTACAACTGAGCAGTTCTTC. It codes for CASRRDSVLTTEQFF.

There are a few counts of this clonotype. V is TRBV14 and J is TRBJ2-1, with TRBD2 as a possible D gene (6 bases). V lost 2 bases, J lost 4 bases, and 12 bases lay in between. The CDR3 is 15 residues long. Germline CDR1 SGHDN, CDR2 FVKESK. CDR3: CASSQLLAMYNEQFF. For the CDR3, the DNA is TGTGCCAGCAGCCAATTACTAGCTATGTACAATGAGCAGTTCTTC.

V is TRBV18 and J is TRBJ1-1; D not certain. This CDR3 region has 15 residues. Looked up from germline, CDR1 is KGHSH and CDR2 is LQKENI. Between the trimmed V and J ends, which lost 5 bases and 0 bases, there was a span of 13 bases. CDR3: CASSLEGALNTEAFF. The CDR3, as DNA: TGTGCCAGCTCATTGGAGGGAGCCCTGAACACTGAAGCTTTCTTT.

In its sample, this clonotype was seen a few times. V and J are TRBV20-1 and TRBJ1-1; no definite D call. The germline V and J ends were trimmed by 1 base and 0 bases, with 9 bases remaining between them. The CDR3 loop spans 14 amino acids. Germline CDR1 is DFQATT and CDR2 is SNEGSKA (reference sequence). DNA of the CDR3: TGCAGTGCTAGAGTCTGGACTATGAACACTGAAGCTTTCTTT. As protein: CSARVWTMNTEAFF.

This rearrangement joins TRBV4-3 to TRBJ2-2; 9 nucleotides align to TRBD2. Germline CDR1 reads LGHNA; CDR2 reads YSLEER. V lost 4 bases to trimming and J lost 2 bases; unmatched junction nucleotides: 8. The CDR3 length is 17 residues. CDR3 residues: CASSPGLAGRNTGELFF. The DNA for the CDR3 is TGCGCCAGCAGCCCCGGGCTAGCGGGGAGAAACACCGGGGAGCTGTTTTTT.